The 12 T cell receptor beta chains given below trace back to one sample, sequenced in a study of a mutant IDH1 vaccine in newly diagnosed glioma. The method was immunoSEQ multiplex PCR; TCRdb's version includes in-frame clones alone and lacks a portion of them. The table has almost 95,000 clones, around nine tenths seen once; the top ten hold approximately 0.8%. Their antigens remain unidentified. Noted time point: week 47, end of study. Every single dose of the vaccine, 300 ug of mutant IDH1 20-mer peptide, came with topical imiquimod. The sequencing used PBMCs, collected from a glioma patient whose treatment included an IDH1 peptide vaccine. The receptors were gathered from a woman between 45 and 60 years old with glioma.

The chain is built from TRBV4-1 and TRBJ1-1, with 11 bases fitting TRBD1. CDR1 is MGHRA, CDR2 YSYEKL, per germline. This CDR3 has 16 residues. V lost 4 bases, J lost 4 bases, and 8 bases stayed unmatched. The chain's CDR3 is CASSRSGQGVSTEAFF. The CDR3 DNA reads TGCGCCAGCAGCCGCTCGGGACAGGGGGTGAGCACTGAAGCTTTCTTT.

The V call is TRBV7-2, the J call TRBJ2-1, with TRBD1 matching 10 bases. This CDR3 has 17 residues. V dropped 5 bases and J dropped 5; count of bases not matched to a gene: 12. Germline V gene sequence: CDR1 SGHTA, CDR2 FQGNSA. The CDR3, as DNA: TGTGCCAGCAGCCCACTTGCCGGGACAGGGGTTCACAATGAGCAGTTCTTC. Translating gives CASSPLAGTGVHNEQFF.

This chain's CDR3 is CASSRDTPGTQYF. Here the CDR3 DNA reads TGTGCCAGCAGCCGGGACACCCCGGGGACCCAGTACTTC. V gene TRBV28 combines with J gene TRBJ2-5; the D gene is possibly TRBD1 (6 bases). The germline gives CDR1 MDHEN, CDR2 SYDVKM. Between the trimmed V and J ends, which lost 6 bases and 7 bases, there was a span of 15 bases. The CDR3 runs 13 residues.

This clone appeared a single time. The gene calls are TRBV4-2 and TRBJ2-5; a possible D gene is TRBD1 (6 bases). The ends were cut back, 2 bases at V and 3 bases at J, with 13 bases in the middle. CDR3 length equals 15 residues. Germline assignment: CDR1 LGHNA and CDR2 YNFKEQ. The CDR3 nucleotides are TGTGCCAGCAGCCAACAAGATAACAGGGAAGAGACCCAGTACTTC. Translated, it gives CASSQQDNREETQYF.

V and J are TRBV18 and TRBJ1-1, with D possibly being TRBD1 (6 bases). Germline V gene sequence: CDR1 KGHSH, CDR2 LQKENI. CDR3 size: 12 residues. V was clipped by 6 bases and J by 7 bases, with 12 bases between them. CDR3 sequence reads: CASSPDRSEAFF. In DNA form, the CDR3 reads TGTGCCAGCTCTCCCGACAGGAGTGAAGCTTTCTTT.

The gene calls are TRBV19 and TRBJ2-5; the match to TRBD2 covers 10 bases. This CDR3 is 16 amino acids long. With 10 bases clipped from V and 2 bases from J, the junction kept 13 bases outside the gene matches. The germline CDR1 and CDR2 sequences are LNHDA and SQIVND (reference sequence). The CDR3 protein is CANRTSGSRKQETQYF. The CDR3 nucleotides are TGTGCCAACCGGACTAGCGGATCGAGGAAACAAGAGACCCAGTACTTC.

Details on this clone: The same CDR3 can be traced to other DNA sequences in this sample. The genes are TRBV5-6 and TRBJ2-7, with D possibly matching TRBD1 (5 bases). CDR1 is SGHDT and CDR2 is YYEEEE in the germline V gene. This CDR3 spans 14 amino acids. V lost 0 bases, J lost 2 bases, and 9 bases lay in between. The CDR3 sequence: CASSLVRRAYEQYF. The CDR3 nucleotides read TGTGCCAGCAGCTTGGTCCGCAGGGCCTACGAGCAGTACTTC.

This sequence joins TRBV6-6 and TRBJ1-1, with D uncertain. The CDR3 is 14 residues long. Germline V gene data show CDR1 as MNHNY and CDR2 as SVGAGI (reference sequence). Trimming removed 0 bases from V and 5 bases from J, with 10 bases in between. The CDR3 region has the DNA TGTGCCAGCAGTTACTCTAGTGCGGGGACTGAAGCTTTCTTT. Protein: CASSYSSAGTEAFF.

This sequence joins TRBV28 and TRBJ1-1, with D maybe TRBD1 (5 bases). V was trimmed by 6 bases and J by 5 bases, leaving 22 bases between them. This CDR3 spans 16 amino acids. Germline CDR1 reads MDHEN; CDR2 reads SYDVKM. CDR3 residues: CASRVGGSAPKTEAFF. The CDR3 region has the DNA TGTGCCAGCAGGGTGGGGGGGTCCGCCCCCAAGACTGAAGCTTTCTTT. Full variable domain (rest looked up from reference TRBV28 and TRBJ1-1): DVKVTQSSRYLVKRTGEKVFLECVQDMDHENMFWYRQDPGLGLRLIYFSYDVKMKEKGDIPEGYSVSREKKERFSLILESASTNQTSMYLCASRVGGSAPKTEAFFGQGTRLTVV.

The chain links TRBV11-3 to TRBJ2-5, with 8 nucleotides matching TRBD1. The CDR3 covers 14 residues. The germline V gene encodes CDR1 SGHNT and CDR2 YENEEA. V was clipped by 1 base and J by 4 bases; unmatched bases: 2. The CDR3 DNA reads as TGTGCCAGCAGCTTAGGGACAGGGAGAGAGACCCAGTACTTC. Its translation is CASSLGTGRETQYF.

This clone was picked up a small number of times. The J gene is TRBJ2-1, the V gene TRBV11-2; 11 nucleotides agree with TRBD1. V trimming: 8 bases; J trimming: 4 bases; junction bases outside the gene matches: 4. The CDR3 length is 14 residues. Germline CDR1 is SGHAT and CDR2 is FQNNGV. The CDR3 reads CASHGQGAYNEQFF. DNA of the CDR3: TGTGCCAGCCATGGACAGGGGGCTTACAATGAGCAGTTCTTC.

The chain is built from TRBV27 and TRBJ2-4, with 11 bases identical to TRBD1. CDR1 MNHEY and CDR2 SMNVEV come from the germline V gene (reference sequence). J was trimmed by 3 bases and V by 5 bases; bases with no gene match: 3. This CDR3 is built from 15 residues. The CDR3 nucleotides read TGTGCCAGCAGTGGACAGGGGGCCTTCAAAAACATTCAGTACTTC. Translating it yields CASSGQGAFKNIQYF.